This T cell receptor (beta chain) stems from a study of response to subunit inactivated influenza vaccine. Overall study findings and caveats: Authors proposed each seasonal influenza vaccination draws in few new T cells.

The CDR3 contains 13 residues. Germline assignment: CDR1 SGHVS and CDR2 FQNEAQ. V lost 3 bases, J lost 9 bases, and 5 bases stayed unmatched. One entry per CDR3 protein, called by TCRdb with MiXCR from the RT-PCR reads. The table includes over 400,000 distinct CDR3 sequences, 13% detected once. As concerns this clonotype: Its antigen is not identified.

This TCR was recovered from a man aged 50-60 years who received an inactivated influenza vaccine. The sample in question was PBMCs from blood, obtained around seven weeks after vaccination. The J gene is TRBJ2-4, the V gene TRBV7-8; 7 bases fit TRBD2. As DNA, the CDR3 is TGTGCCAGCAGCTTTGGGGGGGAGGGCATTCAGTACTTC. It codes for CASSFGGEGIQYF.